What follows are 5 T cell receptor beta chains derived from one specimen sequenced in a study of Graves' ophthalmopathy and Graves' hyperthyroidism. TCR beta CDR3 amplification used RNA transcripts. An opening RT-PCR round employed HTBI primers and preceded a second-round multiplex PCR. TCRdb re-called the multiplex PCR reads with MiXCR, one entry per CDR3 protein. The sample carries about 620,000 distinct CDR3 sequences, over 20% recorded once. Material: peripheral blood. The receptors were gathered from a woman younger than 30 with stable Graves' hyperthyroidism. Some clones in this sample may be carry-over from other donors' samples.

The chain has TRBV20-1 and TRBJ2-5; either TRBD1 or TRBD2 may supply D (6 bases each). The CDR3 consists of 14 residues. Trimming cost V 3 bases and J 4 bases, with 15 bases left between them. The V gene's germline CDR1 is DFQATT and CDR2 SNEGSKA (reference sequence). This CDR3 reads CSARRDTGGETQYF. The CDR3 region has the DNA TGCAGTGCTAGGCGGGACACTGGGGGAGAGACCCAGTACTTC.

The sample holds a few counts of this clonotype. This chain connects TRBV6-1 to TRBJ2-2, with 8 positions matching TRBD1. Trimming took 1 base from V and 8 from J; bases not matched to a gene: 6. The V gene's germline CDR1 is MNHNS and CDR2 SASEGT. CDR3 length: 15 residues. The CDR3 DNA is TGTGCCAGCAGTGAAGGGCCAGGGGGCTTGGGGGAGCTGTTTTTT. The encoded protein is CASSEGPGGLGELFF.

The rearrangement joins TRBV19 to TRBJ1-6; D ambiguous. The CDR3 runs 13 residues. CDR1 LNHDA and CDR2 SQIVND come from the germline V gene (reference sequence). Trimming stripped 3 bases from V and 5 bases from J, with 5 bases between. For the CDR3, the DNA is TGTGCCAGTAGTATTGTAAATAATTCACCCCTCCACTTT. Amino acid sequence: CASSIVNNSPLHF.

This clonotype has just a few counts. The chain is built from TRBV4-2 and TRBJ2-2; maybe TRBD1 (6 bases). Germline-derived CDR1 and CDR2 are LGHNA and YNFKEQ. V was shortened by 3 bases and J by 1 base, with 9 bases between the two germline ends. There are 15 residues in the CDR3. CDR3 coding DNA: TGTGCCAGCAGCCAGAAGACAGGGAACACCGGGGAGCTGTTTTTT. The encoded protein is CASSQKTGNTGELFF.

This clonotype occurred a few times. The genes are TRBV6-1 and TRBJ1-6; D call uncertain. The CDR3 loop spans 14 amino acids. Germline loops: CDR1 MNHNS, CDR2 SASEGT. V was clipped by 6 bases and J by 7 bases, with 13 bases between them. The CDR3 DNA follows: TGTGCCAGCAGAGAGAACCCCGAAAATTCACCCCTCCACTTT. It encodes CASRENPENSPLHF.